Below, one T cell receptor (beta chain) is given with its context. Its target is unknown. This CDR3 region has 14 residues. V was shortened by 3 bases and J by 7 bases, with 13 bases between the two germline ends. In germline, CDR1 is MNHEY, CDR2 SMNVEV (reference sequence). The data originate from a study of cytomegalovirus exposure and HLA in healthy donors. Notes on the study in general: Some public TCRs appeared in many individuals, while most sequences were rare.

The donors were in the roughly 130-subject validation cohort; that cohort was separate from the approximately 730-subject first cohort. Profiled with immunoSEQ multiplex PCR; TCRdb holds only in-frame clones, not every one. This table holds 280,000 or so clones, around 87% found once. This sequence joins TRBV27 and TRBJ1-5; TRBD1 is a possible D gene (6 bases). The source material was PBMCs. The origin of this receptor is a woman aged 18-29 years in good health and CMV-seronegative. Written as DNA, the CDR3 is TGTGCCAGCAGTTTTTACAGGGTAGCCCAGCCCCAGCATTTT. Protein sequence: CASSFYRVAQPQHF.